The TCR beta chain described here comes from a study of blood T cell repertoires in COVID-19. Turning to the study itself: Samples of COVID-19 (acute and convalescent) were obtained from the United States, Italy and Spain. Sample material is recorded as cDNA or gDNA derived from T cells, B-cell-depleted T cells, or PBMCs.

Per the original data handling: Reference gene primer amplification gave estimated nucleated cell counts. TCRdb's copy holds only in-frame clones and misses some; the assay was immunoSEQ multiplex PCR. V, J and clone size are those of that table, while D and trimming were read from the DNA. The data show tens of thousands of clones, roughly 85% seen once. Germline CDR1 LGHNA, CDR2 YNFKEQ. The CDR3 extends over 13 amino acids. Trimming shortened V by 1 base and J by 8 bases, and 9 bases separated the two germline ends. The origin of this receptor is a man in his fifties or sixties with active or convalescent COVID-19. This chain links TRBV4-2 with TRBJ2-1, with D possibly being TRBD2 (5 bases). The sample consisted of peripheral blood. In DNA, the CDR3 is TGTGCCAGCAGCCAAGCAGCGAGGGATGAGCAGTTCTTC. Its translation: CASSQAARDEQFF.